This TCR beta chain was captured in a study of radiation and T cells in renal cell carcinoma (dated by TCRdb to the early 2020s). General notes on the study: The samples were drawn from a clinical trial, where primary renal cell carcinomas were treated with 15 Gy of stereotactic body radiation therapy and then removed by nephrectomy 4 weeks afterward. In total, approximately 55 samples, comprising 26 tumors and some 27 peripheral blood samples, were subjected to TCR beta sequencing. Across all 50 or so samples, several million unique CDR3 nucleotide sequences, encoding approximately 2.5 million unique CDR3 amino acid sequences, were identified.

Points the paper makes about the study in general: Effects of radiation dose or scheduling on the TCR repertoire could not be addressed with the single-armed trial design. Blood repertoire dynamics were not followed beyond 4 weeks after treatment. Because pretreatment tumor biopsies were not available, the baseline intratumoral presence of clonotypes could not be determined. Top tumor clonotypes rose in blood from baseline to 2 weeks post-radiation, then contracted by 4 weeks, suggesting transient expansion of tumor-resident clones.

The sample's time point label is to be understood as: baseline pretreatment blood. The sample's treatment or condition label, decoded: 15 Gy SBRT to primary tumor, nephrectomy 4 weeks later. To follow tumor-enriched clonotypes, serial peripheral blood was collected from radiation-treated patients at baseline and at 2 weeks and 4 weeks after SBRT. Renal cell carcinoma with clear cell pathology was present in all patients. Genomic DNA for TCR sequencing was prepared using the QIAamp DNA Blood Mini Kit (Qiagen). Samples were included in the analyses only if all quality control checks were passed. Notes on this clone: No cognate antigen has been identified for it. No base quality values were provided; no much bigger clone lies one nucleotide off.

V and J lose 5 bases and 6 bases, and a span of 17 bases separates them. The CDR3 goes from the cysteine to the phenylalanine over 14 residues. Of the read, only the CDR3 DNA is kept; its 42 bases are in frame from base 1. As encoded in the germline V gene, CDR1 is LGHNA while CDR2 is YSLEER. Following the manufacturer's recommendations, the immunoSEQ kit was used to generate TCR beta libraries from genomic DNA. Library preparation used a first multiplex PCR with proprietary primers, then a second PCR adding unique barcodes, with bead cleanups after each round. A kit-provided positive control reaction and a negative control reaction were included in every sample batch. The final libraries were assessed on an Agilent 4200 TapeStation D1000 ScreenTape, pooled by volume, and quantified by qPCR. Sequencing was performed on an Illumina NextSeq500 using a MidOutput 150-cycle cartridge, with 156 Read1 cycles, 15 Index1 cycles, and the kit custom primers. The pooled library was loaded at about 0.93 pM with around 20% PhiX control spiked in. As for the original processing: Vendor-processed data were analyzed in R, and a clonotype was defined as all T cells sharing the same CDR3 nucleotide sequence. In the clone abundance analyses, frequencies in each sample were normalized to that sample's 10,000 most abundant clones. Before analysis, public T cell clones were removed, and these numbered fewer than six per sample on average. A difference in abundance of at least 32-fold between compartments was used to define tumor-enriched and baseline blood-enriched clonotypes. A beta-binomial differential abundance model was used to identify clonotypes that were expanded or contracted between blood time points. Tumor-blood repertoire similarity was measured with the Baroni-Urbani and Buser coefficient, and group comparisons used two-tailed Wilcoxon tests in R. TCRdb carries this immuneACCESS record with in-frame sequences only. Its versions omit some clonotypes, under half of them owing to an unresolved V gene in the studies checked, with the rest unexplained. The V and J calls and clone size were taken over from that table, and D and trimming were inferred from the DNA. For this sample the table gives 110,000 to 150,000 clones, of which more than 70% were detected only once. Of the sample, about 12% falls within the top ten clones.

The sequence links TRBV4-3 to TRBJ2-7; no D gene can be assigned with confidence. This clonotype originated in a woman between 50 and 59 years old with renal cell carcinoma. The sequencing here drew on blood, taken from a patient whose treatment included radiotherapy and nephrectomy. The bases read TGCGCCAGCAGCGACGGAGTTGCTGCCGGCGAGCAGTACTTC. Protein translation: CASSDGVAAGEQYF.